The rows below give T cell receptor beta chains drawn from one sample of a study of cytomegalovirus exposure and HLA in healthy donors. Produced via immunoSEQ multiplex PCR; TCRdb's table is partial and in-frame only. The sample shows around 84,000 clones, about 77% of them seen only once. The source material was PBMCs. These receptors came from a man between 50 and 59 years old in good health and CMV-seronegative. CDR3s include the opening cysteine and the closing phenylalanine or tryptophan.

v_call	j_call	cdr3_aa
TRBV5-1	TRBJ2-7	CASSFPGSYEQYF
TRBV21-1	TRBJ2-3	CASSKGFGRGSWYF
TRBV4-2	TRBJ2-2	CASSQDRGGRGQTSNTGELFF
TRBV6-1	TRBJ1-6	CASSKERDSPLHF
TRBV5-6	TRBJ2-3	CASSLKLASTDTQYF
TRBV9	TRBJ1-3	CASSPQKSSGNTIYF
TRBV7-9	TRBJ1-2	CASSPRGTGEGYTF
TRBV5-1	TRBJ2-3	CASSLASSRDTQYF
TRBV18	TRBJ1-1	CASSPPSRGGTEAFF
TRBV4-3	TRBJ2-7	CASSRGRAAEQYF
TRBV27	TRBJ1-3	CASRTMGQGHSGNTIYF
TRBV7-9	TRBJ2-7	CASSLGVTSGGAYEQYF
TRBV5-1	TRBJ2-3	CASSFGGSTDTQYF
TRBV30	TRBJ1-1	CACNPSRDRGSRTEAFF
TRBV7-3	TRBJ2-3	CASSLKVSGTDTQYF
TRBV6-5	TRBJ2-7	CASSFSRDRGEQYF
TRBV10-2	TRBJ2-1	CASSELAGGEQFF
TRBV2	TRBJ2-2	CASSRLASNTGELFF
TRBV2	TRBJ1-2	CASGPGTANGYTF
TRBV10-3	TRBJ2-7	CAISESESSYEQYF
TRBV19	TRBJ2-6	CASTQSGANVLTF
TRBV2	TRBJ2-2	CASTGNTGELFF
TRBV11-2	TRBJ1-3	CASSQDRETGNTIYF
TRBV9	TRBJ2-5	CASSYRDRLSETQYF
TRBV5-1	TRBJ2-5	CASSWGTGLQETQYF
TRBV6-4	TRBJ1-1	CASRAGFDTEAFF
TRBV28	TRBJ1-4	CASSYRGPNEKLFF
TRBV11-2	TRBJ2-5	CASRATSDETQYF
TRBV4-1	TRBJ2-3	CASSRTSGGTITDTQYF
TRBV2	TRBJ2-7	CASKAGQASAYEQYF
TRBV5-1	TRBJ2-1	CASSLGREQFF
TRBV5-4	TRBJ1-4	CASSLGRTNEKLFF
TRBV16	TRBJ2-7	CASRDYNTREQYF
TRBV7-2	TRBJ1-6	CASRRGTGLNSPLHF
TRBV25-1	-	CASSESGSRNEQYF
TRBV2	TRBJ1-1	CASSEAHRGTEAFF
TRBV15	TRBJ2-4	CATSREASGAAKNIQYF
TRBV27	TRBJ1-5	CASSQGARQPQHF
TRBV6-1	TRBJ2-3	CATRGLAVPDTQYF
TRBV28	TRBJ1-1	CASTNLAGAFF
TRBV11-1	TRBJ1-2	CASSDSTDHGYTF
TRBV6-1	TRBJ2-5	CASSEPGGGETQYF
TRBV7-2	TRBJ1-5	CASSSEPGQGLDQPQHF
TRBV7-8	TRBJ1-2	CASSPTRPGGYTF
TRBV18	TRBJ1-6	CASSPSTGHNSPLHF